One and the same sample provided the 16 T cell receptor beta chains below, sequenced in a study of T cells after yellow fever vaccination. In TCRdb, the 5' RACE reads were re-called with MiXCR into one record per CDR3 protein. This table has approximately 580,000 distinct CDR3 sequences, 17% appearing once. The sequenced sample was PBMCs, obtained 4 to 6 days after the first yellow fever vaccination. The receptors shown here come from a man in his late teens or twenties who received the YFV17D yellow fever vaccine.

The chain combines TRBV7-9 with TRBJ1-1, with 7 bases aligning to TRBD1. V was clipped by 5 bases and J by 3 bases; unmatched bases: 12. The CDR3 runs 16 residues. CDR1 and CDR2 (germline): SEHNR, FQNEAQ (reference sequence). In DNA, the CDR3 is TGTGCCAGCAGCCTCTGGGACAGTTTCCTATACACTGAAGCTTTCTTT. The encoded protein is CASSLWDSFLYTEAFF.

This clonotype was seen repeatedly, ten times or more. The chain has TRBV12-3 or TRBV12-4 and TRBJ1-5; D is undetermined. V lost 3 bases and J 6 bases, leaving 6 bases between the germline ends. This CDR3 is 12 amino acids long. CDR3 DNA: TGTGCCAGCAGTTTTTTCGGTCAGCCCCAGCATTTT. Translated: CASSFFGQPQHF.

The sample holds many counts of this clonotype. The V call is TRBV12-3 or TRBV12-4, the J call TRBJ2-4; TRBD2 might be the D (7 bases). This CDR3 has 12 residues. Trimming removed 4 bases from V and 8 bases from J, with 9 bases in between. The CDR3 DNA reads TGTGCCAGCAGTTGGGAGGGGGACATTCAGTACTTC. Residues: CASSWEGDIQYF.

In this sample, this clonotype turned up a few times. Written as DNA, the CDR3 is TGTGCCAGCAGTGACGGGGCGGCACAAGAGACCCAGTACTTC. Its translation: CASSDGAAQETQYF. The gene calls are TRBV6-1 and TRBJ2-5, with D perhaps matching TRBD1 or TRBD2 (5 bases each). Per germline, CDR1 MNHNS and CDR2 SASEGT. Trimming removed 3 bases from V and 2 bases from J, with 10 bases in between. The length of the CDR3 is 14 residues.

The chain recombines TRBV7-6 with TRBJ2-1; 7 bases map to TRBD2. The V gene end was trimmed by 5 bases and the J gene end by 8 bases; junction bases not matched to a gene: 6. Germline V gene lookup returns CDR1 SGHVS and CDR2 FNYEAQ. The CDR3 runs to 13 residues. The CDR3 sequence: CASSRGREDEQFF. The DNA for the CDR3 is TGTGCCAGCAGCCGAGGCCGGGAGGATGAGCAGTTCTTC.

This clonotype was counted at least ten times. This chain links TRBV12-3 or TRBV12-4 with TRBJ2-1, with TRBD1 as a possible D gene (5 bases). Between the trimmed V and J ends, which lost 1 base and 6 bases, there was a span of 10 bases. The CDR3 has 14 residues. CDR3 nucleotides: TGTGCCAGCAGTTTAGACAGGCAGCTCAATGAGCAGTTCTTC. Protein product: CASSLDRQLNEQFF.

This chain links TRBV4-2 with TRBJ1-3; D gene uncertain. Trimming removed 0 bases from V and 6 bases from J, with 6 bases in between. CDR1 is LGHNA, CDR2 YNFKEQ, per germline. CDR3 size: 13 residues. DNA for the CDR3: TGTGCCAGCAGCCAAGAAAAGGAAAACACCATATATTTT. Translating gives CASSQEKENTIYF.

This clonotype was observed a handful of times. This chain uses TRBV4-3 with TRBJ1-2; D not certain. The V end was cut by 3 bases, the J end by 2 bases, with 10 bases between. Germline values: CDR1 LGHNA, CDR2 YSLEER. The CDR3 runs to 14 residues. CDR3 residues: CASSQLTENYGYTF. The CDR3 nucleotides read TGCGCCAGCAGCCAGCTGACGGAGAACTATGGCTACACCTTC.

The chain combines TRBV30 with TRBJ2-1, with a possible D match to TRBD2 (7 bases). This CDR3 region has 14 residues. V was shortened by 0 bases and J by 9 bases, with 15 bases between the two germline ends. Germline V CDR1 and CDR2: GTSNPN, SVGIG (reference sequence). The CDR3 region is CAWSVGGRSGEQFF. The CDR3 bases are TGTGCCTGGAGTGTGGGGGGGCGCTCGGGTGAGCAGTTCTTC.

This clonotype was recorded many times. V usage is TRBV5-1 and J usage is TRBJ1-1, with a weak D call TRBD1 (5 bases). V lost 0 bases and J 1 base, leaving 10 bases between the germline ends. Germline loops: CDR1 SGHRS, CDR2 YFSETQ. The CDR3 runs to 15 residues. The CDR3 DNA is TGCGCCAGCAGCTTGGCTATAGGGGCGAACACTGAAGCTTTCTTT. It translates to CASSLAIGANTEAFF.

This clonotype was seen more than once but under ten times. The chain is built from TRBV4-3 and TRBJ1-1, with D hard to call. Per germline, CDR1 LGHNA and CDR2 YSLEER. The CDR3 runs to 13 residues. V lost 5 bases and J lost 4, with 11 bases in between. In nucleotides, the CDR3 is TGCGCCAGCAGCTCGCGCTGGGGCACTGAAGCTTTCTTT. Translated: CASSSRWGTEAFF.

This chain connects TRBV4-2 to TRBJ2-2, with D perhaps TRBD1 or TRBD2 (6 bases each). V was shortened by 0 bases and J by 3 bases, with 14 bases between the two germline ends. The CDR3 is made up of 17 amino acids. Germline-derived CDR1 and CDR2 are LGHNA and YNFKEQ. The DNA for the CDR3 is TGTGCCAGCAGCCAAGATACGGGGGCGACGTACACCGGGGAGCTGTTTTTT. Translation gives CASSQDTGATYTGELFF.

This clonotype was recorded at least ten times. The chain joins TRBV5-1 to TRBJ2-7; the match to TRBD2 covers 13 bases. The CDR3 is 15 residues long. With 4 bases clipped from V and 5 bases from J, the junction kept 6 bases outside the gene matches. In germline, CDR1 is SGHRS, CDR2 YFSETQ. The chain's CDR3 is CASSPWTSGGDEQYF. The CDR3 DNA sequence: TGCGCCAGCAGCCCCTGGACTAGCGGGGGAGACGAGCAGTACTTC.

The sample holds many counts of this clonotype. Germline and junction disagree at one end, which may indicate a read error. The chain employs TRBV5-1 and TRBJ1-1; D not resolved. Germline assignment: CDR1 SGHRS and CDR2 YFSETQ. This CDR3 comprises 14 residues. Here the CDR3 DNA reads TGTGCCAGCAGCTTAGTAGCAGGGAACACTGAAGCTTTCTTT. Translating gives CASSLVAGNTEAFF.

The sample holds a few counts of this clonotype. This chain links TRBV5-1 with TRBJ2-3; 7 bases are shared with TRBD2. The germline CDR1 and CDR2 sequences are SGHRS and YFSETQ. Trimming removed 4 bases from V and 4 bases from J; junction bases left unmatched: 6. CDR3 length: 14 residues. The DNA of the CDR3 is TGCGCCAGCAGCGCGGGGGAGCTTGCAGATACGCAGTATTTT. Protein sequence: CASSAGELADTQYF.

There are a few counts of this clonotype. The chain joins TRBV7-2 to TRBJ2-5; D is undetermined. Germline V CDR1 and CDR2: SGHTA, FQGNSA. The germline V and J ends were trimmed by 5 bases and 3 bases, with 10 bases remaining between them. The CDR3 extends over 13 amino acids. CDR3 nucleotide sequence: TGTGCCAGCAGCCAACCCTCAAAAGAGACCCAGTACTTC. Protein: CASSQPSKETQYF.